Listed below are T cell receptor beta chains from one sample, sequenced in a study of shared clonotypes between healthy human individuals. The repertoire was sequenced with immunoSEQ multiplex PCR; TCRdb's copy has only in-frame clones and lacks some. The sample has around 940,000 clones; 76% are singletons. Specimen: memory CD4+ T cells sorted from blood. The receptors stem from a man in his late teens or twenties in good health. Both conserved end residues are part of each CDR3. A D gene is named only where the DNA matches it firmly. Clone size is given for some rows only: seen once, a few or many times, or a class if the clone is expanded.

J,V,D,size,DNA,CDR3
TRBJ1-6,TRBV7-8,NA,NA,TGTGCCAGCAGCATAACCGGGACCGGATCACCCCTCCACTTT,CASSITGTGSPLHF
TRBJ2-7,TRBV27,NA,NA,TGTGCCAGCAGCCAGGACGGGAACCTCTACGAGCAGTACTTC,CASSQDGNLYEQYF
TRBJ1-3,TRBV18,NA,NA,TGTGCCAGCTCACCACCGGGGGGGCCTAACTCTGGAAACACCATATATTTT,CASSPPGGPNSGNTIYF
TRBJ1-3,TRBV10-3,TRBD1,NA,TGTGCCATCAGTGGTGGACAGGGAGCAGGAAACACCATATATTTT,CAISGGQGAGNTIYF
TRBJ1-1,TRBV5-1,TRBD1,NA,TGCGCCAGCAGCTGGGGACAGATGAACACTGAAGCTTTCTTT,CASSWGQMNTEAFF
TRBJ1-6,TRBV30,NA,NA,TGTGCCTGGAGTCTCCCCCGAGGAGGTACAAATAATTCACCCCTCCACTTT,CAWSLPRGGTNNSPLHF
TRBJ2-3,TRBV7-3,TRBD1,NA,TGTGCCAGCAGCAAGGGGGACAGGGGCCCAGATACGCAGTATTTT,CASSKGDRGPDTQYF
TRBJ2-3,TRBV6-5,TRBD2,NA,TGTGCCAGCAGTACGACTAGCGGCACAGATACGCAGTATTTT,CASSTTSGTDTQYF
TRBJ1-1,TRBV18,TRBD1,NA,TGTGCCAGCTCAGACAGGGAGAGCGTTAGGAACACTGAAGCTTTCTTT,CASSDRESVRNTEAFF
TRBJ2-4,TRBV19,TRBD1,NA,TGTGCCAGTAGTATAGGGACAGGGGTCGCCCAGTACTTC,CASSIGTGVAQYF
TRBJ1-5,TRBV19,NA,NA,TGTGCCAGTAGTTCTCGCTCGGCACGAGGACAGCCCCAGCATTTT,CASSSRSARGQPQHF
TRBJ2-3,TRBV5-4,TRBD2,NA,TGTGCCAGCAGCTTGGCGGGGGGGGGCCCAGATACGCAGTATTTT,CASSLAGGGPDTQYF
TRBJ2-3,TRBV11-2,NA,NA,TGTGCCAGCAGCTGGACCGGGACTAGCACAGATACGCAGTATTTT,CASSWTGTSTDTQYF
TRBJ1-4,TRBV18,NA,NA,TGTGCCAGCTCACCACGGAACAGCGGGATGGATGAAAAACTGTTTTTT,CASSPRNSGMDEKLFF
TRBJ2-7,TRBV7-9,NA,NA,TGTGCCAGCAGCAAACCAGAAAGCTCCTACGAGCAGTACTTC,CASSKPESSYEQYF
TRBJ1-4,TRBV6-5,NA,NA,TGTGCCAGCATACAGGGAACAACTAATGAAAAACTGTTTTTT,CASIQGTTNEKLFF
TRBJ2-5,TRBV5-5,NA,NA,TGTGCCAGCAGCCCTGGGGCACAAGAGACCCAGTACTTC,CASSPGAQETQYF
TRBJ2-5,TRBV5-4,NA,NA,TGTGCCAGCAGCTTGGACCGAGTACAAGAGACCCAGTACTTC,CASSLDRVQETQYF
TRBJ1-5,TRBV30,TRBD1,NA,TGTGCCCCTCGAGGACAGGGGCGGGGACAGCCCCAGCATTTT,CAPRGQGRGQPQHF
TRBJ1-5,TRBV11-2,NA,once,TGTGCCAGCAGCTCGGTTTCCGGACTTAATCAGCCCCAGCATTTT,CASSSVSGLNQPQHF
TRBJ2-1,TRBV5-1,NA,few,TGCGCCAGCAGCTTAGGACAGACTTCGAATGAGCAGTTCTTC,CASSLGQTSNEQFF
TRBJ2-5,TRBV14,TRBD1,NA,TGTGCCAGCAGCCTAACCGGGACAGGGAGAGGGGAGACCCAGTACTTC,CASSLTGTGRGETQYF
TRBJ1-2,TRBV2,NA,NA,TGTGCCAGCAGTCCAGGGACGTATGGCTACACCTTC,CASSPGTYGYTF
TRBJ1-1,TRBV7-9,NA,NA,TGTGCCAGCAGTTCCCAGGGATTGAACACTGAAGCTTTCTTT,CASSSQGLNTEAFF
TRBJ2-6,TRBV2,NA,few,TGTGCCAGCAGTGAAGCGCTCGGGGGGACAGGGGCCAACGTCCTGACTTTC,CASSEALGGTGANVLTF
TRBJ1-6,TRBV7-2,NA,NA,TGTGCCAGCAGCTTAGAGGTTTTTTCACCCCTCCACTTT,CASSLEVFSPLHF
TRBJ2-5,TRBV2,NA,few,TGTGCCAGCACCCTCGGAGAGGGGCAGACCCAGTACTTC,CASTLGEGQTQYF
TRBJ1-1,TRBV2,NA,few,TGTGCCAGCAGTCAGTGGGCTGAAGCTTTCTTT,CASSQWAEAFF
TRBJ2-5,TRBV30,TRBD1,NA,TGTGCCTGGAGCGAAGGGGGCGAGACCCAGTACTTC,CAWSEGGETQYF
TRBJ1-2,TRBV2,NA,NA,TGTGCCAGCAATCTCAGGGCTAACTATGGCTACACCTTC,CASNLRANYGYTF
TRBJ2-5,TRBV30,NA,NA,TGTGCCTGGGCCCGGACGGTTAAAGAGACCCAGTACTTC,CAWARTVKETQYF
TRBJ1-6,TRBV7-9,TRBD1,once,TGTGCCAGCAGCTATAGGGACAGGGGGCCTTCACCCCTCCACTTT,CASSYRDRGPSPLHF
TRBJ1-2,TRBV7-2,NA,few,TGTGCCAGCAGCCCCCCAAACGGGCAGGGGAATGGCTATGGCTACACCTTC,CASSPPNGQGNGYGYTF
TRBJ1-4,TRBV2,NA,NA,TGTGCCAGCAGTGCACTGGGCGCTAATGAAAAACTGTTTTTT,CASSALGANEKLFF
TRBJ1-1,TRBV19,NA,NA,TGTGCCAGTAGTGGGGGGCCGGCAGGGGTTCGCACTGAAGCTTTCTTT,CASSGGPAGVRTEAFF
TRBJ2-3,TRBV19,NA,NA,TGTGCCAGTAGTATAGGAAGGGGCAGCCCGCTAGATACGCAGTATTTT,CASSIGRGSPLDTQYF
TRBJ1-3,TRBV9,NA,NA,TGTGCCAGCAGCGTAGACGGAGACTCTGGAAACACCATATATTTT,CASSVDGDSGNTIYF
TRBJ2-7,TRBV7-9,TRBD1,NA,TGTGCCAGCAGCTGGCCGGGACAGTCCTACGAGCAGTACTTC,CASSWPGQSYEQYF
TRBJ2-1,TRBV7-6,NA,NA,TGTGCCAGCAGCTCCCAGGGGGGGCAGCAGTTCTTC,CASSSQGGQQFF
TRBJ2-5,TRBV4-1,NA,NA,TGCGCCAGCAGCCCGACGGGACAACCGAAAGAGACCCAGTACTTC,CASSPTGQPKETQYF
TRBJ1-1,TRBV18,NA,NA,TGTGCCAGCTCACCATCCTTTGGACTACTCGAAGCTTTCTTT,CASSPSFGLLEAFF
TRBJ1-1,TRBV29-1,NA,NA,TGCAGCGTATCGGGGCAGCCGAACACTGAAGCTTTCTTT,CSVSGQPNTEAFF
TRBJ2-7,TRBV5-1,TRBD1,NA,TGCGCCAGCAGCTTGGGGGACAGGGTAGGCTACGAGCAGTACTTC,CASSLGDRVGYEQYF
TRBJ1-3,TRBV27,NA,NA,TGTGCCAGCAGTCCCCTTCGGAACTCTGGAAACACCATATATTTT,CASSPLRNSGNTIYF
TRBJ1-4,TRBV30,TRBD1,once,TGTGCCTGGAGTCCCCCGACAGGGGGCAGAGAAAAACTGTTTTTT,CAWSPPTGGREKLFF
TRBJ1-2,TRBV2,TRBD1,NA,TGTGCCAGCAGTAGGACAGGTTCATACTATGGCTACACCTTC,CASSRTGSYYGYTF
TRBJ2-3,TRBV7-9,TRBD2,NA,TGTGCCAGCAGCTTGTCCTCGCAGACTAGCGGGAGGTTAGCAGATACGCAGTATTTT,CASSLSSQTSGRLADTQYF
TRBJ2-2,TRBV7-2,NA,once,TGTGCCAGCAGCTCTCAGGCCAGCCACACCGGGGAGCTGTTTTTT,CASSSQASHTGELFF
TRBJ2-7,TRBV7-2,NA,once,TGTGCCAGCAGCCTGCCCATGTCCTACGAGCAGTACTTC,CASSLPMSYEQYF
TRBJ2-7,TRBV7-7,NA,NA,TGTGCTAGCAGCTTACAGTATGGGAACGAGCAGTACTTC,CASSLQYGNEQYF
TRBJ1-2,TRBV2,NA,NA,TGTGCCAGCAGTGTAGGGCCCCATAGCGGCTACACCTTC,CASSVGPHSGYTF
TRBJ2-4,TRBV5-1,NA,once,TGCGCCAGCAGTAGTAGCGCAGGCCTAGCCAAAAACATTCAGTACTTC,CASSSSAGLAKNIQYF
TRBJ2-7,TRBV6-5,NA,NA,TGTGCCAGCAGTTACTCCCCGGCCCTATCCTCCTACGAGCAGTACTTC,CASSYSPALSSYEQYF
TRBJ2-7,TRBV10-2,NA,NA,TGCGCCAGCAGTGGCCAGGGGTTCTCCTACGAGCAGTACTTC,CASSGQGFSYEQYF
TRBJ2-7,TRBV5-1,TRBD1,NA,TGCGCCAGCAGCCCACCGACAGGGCCGCCCTACGAGCAGTACTTC,CASSPPTGPPYEQYF
TRBJ1-2,TRBV19,TRBD1,NA,TGTGCCTCACATGAGGGACAGGGGTACTATGGCTACACCTTC,CASHEGQGYYGYTF